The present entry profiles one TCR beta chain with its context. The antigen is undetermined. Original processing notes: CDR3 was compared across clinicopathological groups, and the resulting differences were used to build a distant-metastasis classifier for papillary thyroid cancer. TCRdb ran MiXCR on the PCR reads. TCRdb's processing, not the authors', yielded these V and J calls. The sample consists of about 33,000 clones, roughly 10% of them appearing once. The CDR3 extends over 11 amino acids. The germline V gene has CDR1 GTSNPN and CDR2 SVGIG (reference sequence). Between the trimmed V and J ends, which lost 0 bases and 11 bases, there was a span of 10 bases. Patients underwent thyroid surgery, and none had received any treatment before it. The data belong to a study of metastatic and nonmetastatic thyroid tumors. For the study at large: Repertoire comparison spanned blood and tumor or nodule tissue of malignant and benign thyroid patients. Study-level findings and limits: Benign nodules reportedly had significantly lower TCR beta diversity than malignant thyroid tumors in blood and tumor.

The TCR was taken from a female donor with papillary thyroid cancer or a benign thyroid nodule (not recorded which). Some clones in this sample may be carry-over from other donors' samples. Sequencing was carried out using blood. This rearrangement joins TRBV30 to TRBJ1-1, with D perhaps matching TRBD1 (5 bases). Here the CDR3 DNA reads TGTGCCTGGAGTGTTCTGGGGCGCGCTTTCTTT. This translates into CAWSVLGRAFF.